The rows below give T cell receptor beta chains drawn from one sample of a study of shared clonotypes between healthy human individuals. TCRdb's copy holds only in-frame clones and misses some; the assay was immunoSEQ multiplex PCR. The sample records approximately 840,000 clones, 90% to 97% being singletons. What was sequenced was naive CD8+ T cells sorted from blood. These receptor sequences come from a man aged 30 to 39 in good health. CDR3s include the opening cysteine and the closing phenylalanine or tryptophan. A D gene is named only where the DNA matches it firmly. Clone size appears in some rows only: once, few, many, or a class for an expanded clone.

v_gene	abundance	j_gene	d_gene	CDR3aa	CDR3nt
TRBV28	-	TRBJ2-7	-	CASSFSGSNEQYF	TGTGCCAGCAGTTTTTCGGGCTCCAACGAGCAGTACTTC
TRBV5-6	-	TRBJ2-1	TRBD1	CASSLTRDSYYNEQFF	TGTGCCAGCAGCTTAACAAGGGACAGCTACTACAATGAGCAGTTCTTC
TRBV5-1	-	TRBJ1-5	TRBD1	CASSPRQGGQPQHF	TGCGCCAGCAGCCCCCGACAGGGGGGTCAGCCCCAGCATTTT
TRBV5-1	-	TRBJ2-3	TRBD2	CASSLSGLAGGWTDTQYF	TGCGCCAGCAGCTTGTCGGGACTAGCGGGAGGTTGGACAGATACGCAGTATTTT
TRBV29-1	-	TRBJ2-3	-	CSAVGHNTDTQYF	TGCAGCGCCGTGGGGCACAACACAGATACGCAGTATTTT
TRBV4-3	-	TRBJ1-3	-	CASSQDPSGNTIYF	TGCGCCAGCAGCCAAGACCCCTCTGGAAACACCATATATTTT
TRBV28	few	TRBJ2-2	-	CAIGSATGELFF	TGTGCCATCGGTTCTGCCACCGGGGAGCTGTTTTTT
TRBV9	once	TRBJ1-2	TRBD1	CASSARDSFLSDGYTF	TGTGCCAGCAGCGCACGGGACAGCTTCCTCTCCGATGGCTACACCTTC
TRBV10-3	-	TRBJ1-4	-	CAISEDTRDEKLFF	TGTGCCATCAGTGAGGATACAAGGGATGAAAAACTGTTTTTT
TRBV5-1	-	TRBJ2-3	TRBD2	CASSLVGGSTDTQYF	TGCGCCAGCAGCTTGGTCGGGGGGAGCACAGATACGCAGTATTTT
TRBV7-9	-	TRBJ2-7	-	CASSPAVGLPYEQYF	TGTGCCAGCAGCCCCGCGGTGGGGCTCCCCTACGAGCAGTACTTC
TRBV7-9	-	TRBJ2-7	-	CASSYATAATYEQYF	TGTGCCAGCAGCTACGCGACGGCAGCCACCTACGAGCAGTACTTC
TRBV4-1	-	TRBJ2-2	-	CASSQEAETGELFF	TGCGCCAGCAGCCAAGAGGCGGAGACCGGGGAGCTGTTTTTT
TRBV27	-	TRBJ1-2	-	CASSLRGPNYGYTF	TGTGCCAGCAGTTTGAGGGGCCCTAACTATGGCTACACCTTC
TRBV5-6	-	TRBJ2-7	-	CASSSGETYEQYF	TGTGCCAGCAGCTCAGGGGAGACCTACGAGCAGTACTTC
TRBV27	once	TRBJ2-1	-	CASSLAGLAYNEQFF	TGTGCCAGCAGTTTAGCGGGCTTAGCCTACAATGAGCAGTTCTTC
TRBV11-2	-	TRBJ2-1	TRBD2	CASSWLRSGRTVNNEQFF	TGTGCCAGCAGCTGGCTTCGGTCCGGGAGGACGGTTAACAATGAGCAGTTCTTC
TRBV13	few	TRBJ1-2	-	CASSLALKDGYTF	TGTGCCAGCAGCTTAGCCCTTAAGGATGGCTACACCTTC
TRBV6-5	-	TRBJ1-2	-	CASSYTKGGYGYTF	TGTGCCAGCAGTTACACAAAGGGAGGCTATGGCTACACCTTC
TRBV29-1	once	TRBJ2-5	-	CSGDSGQETQYF	TGCAGCGGTGATAGCGGCCAAGAGACCCAGTACTTC
TRBV4-1	-	TRBJ2-1	TRBD2	CASSLLLAGGSYNEQFF	TGCGCCAGCAGCCTCCTCCTAGCGGGAGGGAGCTACAATGAGCAGTTCTTC
TRBV27	once	TRBJ2-3	-	CASRKAGAEDTQYF	TGTGCCAGCAGAAAAGCGGGTGCAGAGGATACGCAGTATTTT
TRBV5-5	once	TRBJ2-7	TRBD1	CASSYRDSRTYEQYF	TGTGCCAGCAGCTATCGGGACAGCCGAACCTACGAGCAGTACTTC
TRBV28	-	TRBJ1-1	TRBD1	CASIRGLSAFF	TGTGCCAGCATAAGGGGGCTCTCGGCTTTCTTT
TRBV19	-	TRBJ2-7	TRBD1	CASSIVRTGAYEQYF	TGTGCCAGTAGTATCGTCCGGACAGGGGCCTACGAGCAGTACTTC
TRBV27	-	TRBJ1-1	-	CASSFRSNTEAFF	TGTGCCAGCAGTTTCCGGTCCAACACTGAAGCTTTCTTT
TRBV19	once	TRBJ1-5	TRBD1	CASNPDRGLNQPQHF	TGTGCCAGTAATCCTGACAGGGGGCTGAATCAGCCCCAGCATTTT
TRBV7-9	once	TRBJ2-1	-	CASSLNAGWPYNEQFF	TGTGCCAGCAGCCTAAACGCGGGTTGGCCCTACAATGAGCAGTTCTTC
TRBV4-1	-	TRBJ1-1	-	CASSQTTDRFNTEAFF	TGCGCCAGCAGCCAAACAACCGACAGATTTAACACTGAAGCTTTCTTT
TRBV4-1	-	TRBJ2-3	-	CASRTGLPGDTQYF	TGCGCCAGCAGGACGGGACTCCCTGGCGATACGCAGTATTTT
TRBV11-2	-	TRBJ2-7	TRBD2	CASSLVVGTSGPQYF	TGTGCCAGCAGCTTAGTAGTGGGGACTAGCGGTCCGCAGTACTTC
TRBV27	-	TRBJ2-1	-	CASSLESPAFSSYNEQFF	TGTGCCAGCAGTTTAGAATCGCCCGCATTTTCCTCCTACAATGAGCAGTTCTTC
TRBV12-5	-	TRBJ1-2	TRBD1	CASGPTGGRGGYTF	TGTGCTAGTGGCCCGACAGGGGGCCGGGGTGGCTACACCTTC
TRBV9	-	TRBJ2-2	TRBD2	CASSPYGQLAGRNTGELFF	TGTGCCAGCAGCCCGTATGGCCAACTAGCGGGGAGGAACACCGGGGAGCTGTTTTTT
TRBV7-8	-	TRBJ1-5	-	CASSSQGNQPQHF	TGTGCCAGCAGCTCTCAGGGAAATCAGCCCCAGCATTTT